A selection of T cell receptor beta chains follows, all from one sample in a study of vaccination effects on CD4 cells after COVID-19. These receptors have no identified antigens. The assay was immunoSEQ multiplex PCR, and TCRdb's table has in-frame clones only and misses some. This table holds about 79,000 clones, around 70% found once. The starting material was CD4+ T cells from PBMCs cultured with HCoV-229E spike peptides, obtained before COVID-19 vaccination. These receptors originate from a human donor who received a COVID-19 vaccine. CDR3s include the opening cysteine and the closing phenylalanine or tryptophan. The D gene is left open where the match is weak. Expanded clones are given a class, and other clones once, few, many or no size at all.

j_gene | v_gene | d_gene | abundance | CDR3aa | CDR3nt
TRBJ2-5 | TRBV4-1 | TRBD2 | NA | CASSRPRGGGDQETQYF | TGCGCCAGCAGCCGTCCCCGGGGCGGGGGGGACCAAGAGACCCAGTACTTC
TRBJ1-6 | TRBV2 | NA | NA | CASSPTSDRRRF | TGTGCCAGCAGTCCAACCAGCGACCGTCGCCGCTTT
TRBJ1-1 | TRBV24-1 | NA | NA | CATQYGQDTEAFF | TGTGCCACCCAATACGGGCAGGACACTGAAGCTTTCTTT
TRBJ2-1 | TRBV7-2 | NA | few | CASSLATPRNEQFF | TGTGCCAGCAGCTTAGCGACCCCCAGAAATGAGCAGTTCTTC
TRBJ2-3 | TRBV4-3 | NA | NA | CASSQVVSLLSTDTQYF | TGCGCCAGCAGCCAAGTAGTCAGCCTCCTTAGCACAGATACGCAGTATTTT
TRBJ1-4 | TRBV2 | NA | NA | CASSLGLMTTNEKLFF | TGTGCCAGCTCACTAGGACTGATGACAACTAATGAAAAACTGTTTTTT
TRBJ1-5 | TRBV7-2 | NA | NA | CASSQTFGGPVHF | TGTGCCAGCAGCCAGACTTTCGGGGGACCGGTGCATTTT
TRBJ2-5 | TRBV5-1 | TRBD2 | NA | CASSLEAGGPVETQYF | TGCGCCAGCAGCTTGGAGGCGGGGGGGCCGGTAGAGACCCAGTACTTC
TRBJ2-1 | TRBV24-1 | TRBD2 | NA | CATSDFRAGVVYNEQFF | TGTGCCACCAGTGATTTCCGAGCGGGGGTAGTTTACAATGAGCAGTTCTTC
TRBJ2-5 | TRBV3-1/TRBV3-2 | TRBD2 | NA | CASSLSGGPIQETQYF | TGTGCCAGCAGCCTAAGCGGGGGGCCAATCCAAGAGACCCAGTACTTC
TRBJ1-3 | TRBV9 | TRBD1 | NA | CASSPQGAIGNTIYF | TGTGCCAGCAGCCCACAGGGGGCTATTGGAAACACCATATATTTT
TRBJ1-5 | TRBV24-1 | TRBD1 | NA | CATSDGTGVNQPQHF | TGTGCCACCAGTGATGGGACAGGAGTCAATCAGCCCCAGCATTTT
TRBJ1-1 | TRBV2 | TRBD1 | NA | CASLDRGLNTEAFF | TGTGCCAGCTTAGACAGGGGGTTGAACACTGAAGCTTTCTTT
TRBJ1-2 | TRBV18 | NA | NA | CASSPSRELFGYTF | TGTGCCAGCTCACCATCCAGGGAATTATTTGGCTACACCTTC
TRBJ1-1 | TRBV4-3 | NA | NA | CASSRGPLTEAFF | TGCGCCAGCAGCCGGGGGCCTCTCACTGAAGCTTTCTTT
TRBJ1-1 | TRBV19 | NA | NA | CASSIGQPLNTEAFF | TGTGCCAGTAGTATAGGGCAGCCCCTGAACACTGAAGCTTTCTTT
TRBJ1-1 | TRBV30 | NA | few | CAWSVRGKTEAFF | TGTGCCTGGAGTGTTCGTGGGAAGACTGAAGCTTTCTTT
TRBJ1-1 | TRBV18 | TRBD1 | NA | CASSPILGQGQTKNTEAFF | TGTGCCAGCTCACCGATTCTGGGACAGGGACAAACCAAAAACACTGAAGCTTTCTTT
TRBJ2-1 | TRBV19 | TRBD1 | NA | CASSIRWTGTEIDNEQFF | TGTGCCAGTAGTATACGATGGACCGGGACAGAAATCGACAATGAGCAGTTCTTC
TRBJ1-4 | TRBV7-9 | NA | NA | CASSPSPVATNEKLFF | TGTGCCAGCAGCCCCAGCCCCGTTGCAACTAATGAAAAACTGTTTTTT
TRBJ1-2 | TRBV28 | NA | NA | CASSQASGIRIYGYTF | TGTGCCAGCAGTCAAGCTTCAGGGATTCGGATCTATGGCTACACCTTC
TRBJ2-3 | TRBV10-1 | TRBD2 | NA | CASSPGGITDTQYF | TGCGCCAGCAGCCCGGGGGGTATCACAGATACGCAGTATTTT
TRBJ2-1 | TRBV5-4 | TRBD2 | NA | CASSLAGGSSYNEQFF | TGTGCCAGCAGTTTAGCGGGGGGGAGCTCCTACAATGAGCAGTTCTTC
TRBJ2-2 | TRBV6-5 | NA | NA | CASSKGRNTGELFF | TGTGCCAGTTCGAAGGGCAGGAACACCGGGGAGCTGTTTTTT
TRBJ2-1 | TRBV4-1 | TRBD2 | NA | CASSPLGLAGGNSYNEQFF | TGCGCCAGCAGCCCTTTGGGACTAGCGGGGGGTAACTCCTACAATGAGCAGTTCTTC
TRBJ1-5 | TRBV6-2/TRBV6-3 | NA | NA | CASSQGMRNQPQHF | TGTGCCAGCAGTCAAGGGATGCGCAATCAGCCCCAGCATTTT
TRBJ1-2 | TRBV5-1 | TRBD1 | NA | CASSPRTGLKNYGYTF | TGCGCCAGCAGCCCCCGGACAGGGCTAAAGAACTATGGCTACACCTTC
TRBJ1-2 | TRBV19 | NA | NA | CASGIQDKLGGYTF | TGTGCCAGCGGCATCCAGGATAAACTGGGTGGCTACACCTTC
TRBJ1-1 | TRBV19 | TRBD1 | NA | CASSGRQGASRAAFF | TGTGCCAGTAGTGGTCGACAGGGGGCCTCAAGAGCAGCTTTCTTT
TRBJ1-5 | TRBV7-3 | NA | few | CASSLYAGSNQPQHF | TGTGCCAGCAGCTTATATGCAGGGAGCAATCAGCCCCAGCATTTT
TRBJ1-1 | TRBV18 | TRBD1 | NA | CASSRGGVNTEAFF | TGTGCCAGCTCCCGAGGGGGCGTGAACACTGAAGCTTTCTTT
TRBJ1-2 | TRBV12-5 | NA | once | CASGLPRTDYGYTF | TGTGCTAGTGGTTTGCCGAGGACCGACTATGGCTACACCTTC
TRBJ2-1 | TRBV6-5 | NA | NA | CASILDGSYNEQFF | TGTGCCAGCATCCTCGACGGATCCTACAATGAGCAGTTCTTC
TRBJ2-3 | TRBV21-1 | NA | NA | CASSKSAGAGKTDTQYF | TGTGCCAGCAGCAAATCGGCGGGGGCGGGGAAGACAGATACGCAGTATTTT
TRBJ1-2 | TRBV2 | NA | NA | CASSDWGVGYGYTF | TGTGCCAGCAGTGATTGGGGGGTAGGGTATGGCTACACCTTC
TRBJ1-5 | TRBV2 | NA | NA | CASSEGDSLALGHQPQHF | TGTGCCAGCAGTGAAGGGGACTCTTTAGCTTTAGGTCATCAGCCCCAGCATTTT
TRBJ1-5 | TRBV2 | NA | few | CASSSREWHQPQHF | TGTGCCAGCAGTAGCAGGGAATGGCATCAGCCCCAGCATTTT
TRBJ1-2 | TRBV5-1 | NA | few | CASSLSVSGDKGYTF | TGCGCCAGCAGCTTGAGCGTATCGGGGGATAAAGGCTACACCTTC
TRBJ2-3 | TRBV12-5 | TRBD1 | NA | CASGLVPGARGSTDTQYF | TGTGCTAGTGGTTTGGTGCCAGGTGCCAGGGGGAGCACAGATACGCAGTATTTT